The 7 T cell receptor beta chains given below trace back to one sample, sequenced in a study of cytomegalovirus exposure and HLA in healthy donors. The primer mix had 60 Vbeta and 13 Jbeta primers. Repertoires were generated with immunoSEQ multiplex PCR, while TCRdb's copy carries only in-frame clones and drops some. The table has 160,000 or so clones, 70% to 75% seen once; the top ten hold 4.7%. The sequenced material came from PBMCs. The receptors were sampled from a man aged 18 to 30 in good health and CMV-seropositive.

J is TRBJ2-2 and V is TRBV19, with TRBD2 identical over 7 bases. Trimming cost V 3 bases and J 6 bases; bases outside gene matches: 10. This CDR3 is built from 16 residues. CDR1 and CDR2 from the germline V gene are LNHDA and SQIVND (reference sequence). The CDR3 reads CASSIRRSGAAGELFF. The CDR3 nucleotides read TGTGCCAGTAGTATTCGGCGAAGCGGGGCGGCCGGGGAGCTGTTTTTT.

The V gene is TRBV6-4, the J gene TRBJ2-3; D remains ambiguous. Per the germline V gene, CDR1 is MRHNA and CDR2 is SNTAGT. V gave up 6 bases and J gave up 1 base, with 8 bases separating them. This CDR3 has 13 amino acids. CDR3 DNA: TGTGCCAGCAGACCCGGAGGCACAGATACGCAGTATTTT. Encoded protein: CASRPGGTDTQYF.

This clone was seen just once. CDR3 region: CASSSGTGWKAFF. Here the CDR3 DNA reads TGTGCCAGCAGTTCCGGGACAGGGTGGAAGGCTTTCTTT. The gene calls are TRBV6-6 and TRBJ1-1, with TRBD1 matching 9 bases. Germline values: CDR1 MNHNY, CDR2 SVGAGI (reference sequence). The CDR3 is 13 amino acids. Unmatched junction bases numbered 8, after V lost 4 bases and J lost 11 bases.

The chain couples TRBV6-5 to TRBJ1-5, with 7 bases aligning to TRBD1. The CDR3 has 13 amino acids. Germline CDR1 reads MNHEY; CDR2 reads SVGAGI. V shed 6 bases, J shed 5 bases, and the junction held 4 bases outside the gene matches. The CDR3 bases are TGTGCCAGCAGGACAGGGCTAGATCAGCCCCAGCATTTT. Its protein is CASRTGLDQPQHF.

The chain links TRBV6-1 to TRBJ1-5; D remains unclear. The CDR3 length is 15 residues. Trimming removed 1 base from V and 0 bases from J, with 7 bases in between. CDR1 is MNHNS and CDR2 is SASEGT in the germline V gene. CDR3: CASSEGRYSNQPQHF. Written as DNA, the CDR3 is TGTGCCAGCAGTGAAGGGCGGTATAGCAATCAGCCCCAGCATTTT.

This sequence joins TRBV7-2 and TRBJ2-3; 9 bases fit TRBD2. V shed 5 bases, J shed 6 bases, and the junction held 15 bases outside the gene matches. Germline V CDR1 and CDR2: SGHTA, FQGNSA. The CDR3 extends over 17 amino acids. The CDR3 nucleotides are TGTGCCAGCAGCCCACCCAGGGCGGGGGGGCCTTGGGATACGCAGTATTTT. Its translation: CASSPPRAGGPWDTQYF. Based on the CDR3 plus reference TRBV7-2 and TRBJ2-3, the full variable domain is GAGVSQSPSNKVTEKGKDVELRCDPISGHTALYWYRQSLGQGLEFLIYFQGNSAPDKSGLPSDRFSAERTGGSVSTLTIQRTQQEDSAVYLCASSPPRAGGPWDTQYFGPGTRLTVL.

This clone showed up just a few times. The rearrangement joins TRBV28 to TRBJ2-1; perhaps TRBD2 as D (6 bases). The ends were cut back, 10 bases at V and 7 bases at J, with 20 bases in the middle. The CDR3 runs 14 residues. Germline V CDR1 and CDR2: MDHEN, SYDVKM. The CDR3 DNA reads as TGTGCCACTAGAGCACCGGGAGTCGCTAATGAGCAGTTCTTC. Protein: CATRAPGVANEQFF. Looking up the rest from reference TRBV28 and TRBJ2-1 gives the full variable domain: DVKVTQSSRYLVKRTGEKVFLECVQDMDHENMFWYRQDPGLGLRLIYFSYDVKMKEKGDIPEGYSVSREKKERFSLILESASTNQTSMYLCATRAPGVANEQFFGPGTRLTVL.